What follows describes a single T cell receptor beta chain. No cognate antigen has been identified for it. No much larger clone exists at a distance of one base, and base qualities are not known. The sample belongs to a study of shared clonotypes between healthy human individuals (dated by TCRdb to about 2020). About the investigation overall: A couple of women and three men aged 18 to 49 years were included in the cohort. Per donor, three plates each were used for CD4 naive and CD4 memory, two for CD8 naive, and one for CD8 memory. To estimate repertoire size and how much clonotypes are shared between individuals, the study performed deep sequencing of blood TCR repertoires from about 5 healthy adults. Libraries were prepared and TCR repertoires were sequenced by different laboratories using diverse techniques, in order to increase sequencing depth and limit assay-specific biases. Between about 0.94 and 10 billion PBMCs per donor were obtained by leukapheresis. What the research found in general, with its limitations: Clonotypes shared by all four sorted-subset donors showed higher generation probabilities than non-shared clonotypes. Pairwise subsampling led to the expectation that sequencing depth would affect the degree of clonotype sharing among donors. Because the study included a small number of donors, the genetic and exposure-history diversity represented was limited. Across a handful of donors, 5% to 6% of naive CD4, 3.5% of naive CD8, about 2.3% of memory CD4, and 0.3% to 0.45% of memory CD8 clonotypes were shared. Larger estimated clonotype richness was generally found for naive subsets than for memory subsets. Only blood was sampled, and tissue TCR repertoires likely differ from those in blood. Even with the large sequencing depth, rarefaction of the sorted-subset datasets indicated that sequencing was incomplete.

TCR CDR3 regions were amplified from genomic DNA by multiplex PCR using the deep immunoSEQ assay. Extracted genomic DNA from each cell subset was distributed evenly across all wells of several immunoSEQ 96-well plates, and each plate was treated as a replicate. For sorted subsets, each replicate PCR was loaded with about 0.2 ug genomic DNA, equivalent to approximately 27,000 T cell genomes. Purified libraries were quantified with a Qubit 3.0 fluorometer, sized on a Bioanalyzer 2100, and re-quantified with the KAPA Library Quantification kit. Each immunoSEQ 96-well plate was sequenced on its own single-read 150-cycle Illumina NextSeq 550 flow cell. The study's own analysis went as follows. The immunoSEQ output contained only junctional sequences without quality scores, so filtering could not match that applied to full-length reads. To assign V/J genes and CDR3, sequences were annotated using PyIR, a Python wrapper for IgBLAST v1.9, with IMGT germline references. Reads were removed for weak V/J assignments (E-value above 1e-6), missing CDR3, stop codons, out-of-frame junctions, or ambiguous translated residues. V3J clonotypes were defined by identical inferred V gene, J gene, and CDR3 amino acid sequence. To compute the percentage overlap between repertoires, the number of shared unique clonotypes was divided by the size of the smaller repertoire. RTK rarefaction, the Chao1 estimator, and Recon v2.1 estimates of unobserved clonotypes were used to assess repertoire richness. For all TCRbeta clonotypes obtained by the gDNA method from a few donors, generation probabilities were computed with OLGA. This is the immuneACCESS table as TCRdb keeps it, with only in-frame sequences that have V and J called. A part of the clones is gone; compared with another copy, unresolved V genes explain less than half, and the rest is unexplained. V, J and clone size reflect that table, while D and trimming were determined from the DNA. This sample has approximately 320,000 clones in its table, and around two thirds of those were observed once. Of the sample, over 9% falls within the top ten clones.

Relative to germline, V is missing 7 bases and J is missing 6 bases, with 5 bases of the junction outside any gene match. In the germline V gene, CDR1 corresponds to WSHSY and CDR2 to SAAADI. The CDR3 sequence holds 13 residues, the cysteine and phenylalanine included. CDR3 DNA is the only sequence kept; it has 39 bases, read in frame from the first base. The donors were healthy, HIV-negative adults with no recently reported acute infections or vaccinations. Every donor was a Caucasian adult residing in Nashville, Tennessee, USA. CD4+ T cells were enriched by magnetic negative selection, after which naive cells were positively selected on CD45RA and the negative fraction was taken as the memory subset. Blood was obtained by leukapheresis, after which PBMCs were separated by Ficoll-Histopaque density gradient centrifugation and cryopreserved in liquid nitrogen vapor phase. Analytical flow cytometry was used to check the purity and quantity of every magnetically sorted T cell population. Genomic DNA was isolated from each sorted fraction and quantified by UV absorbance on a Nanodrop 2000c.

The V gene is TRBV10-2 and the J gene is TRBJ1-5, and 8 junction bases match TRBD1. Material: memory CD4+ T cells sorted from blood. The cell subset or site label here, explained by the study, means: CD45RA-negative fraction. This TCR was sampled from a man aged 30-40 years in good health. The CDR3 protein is CASNDRGGQPQHF. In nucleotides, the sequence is TGCGCCAGCAACGACAGGGGAGGTCAGCCCCAGCATTTT.